Presented here are 8 T cell receptor beta chains from one specimen sequenced in a study of blood T cell repertoires in COVID-19. Data came from immunoSEQ multiplex PCR; TCRdb stores just in-frame clones and leaves some out. Among about 75,000 clones listed, approximately 87% were seen once. Sequenced sample: peripheral blood. These receptors were taken from a human donor in a cohort sampled during active COVID-19.

The chain is built from TRBV28 and TRBJ2-3, with 12 bases aligning to TRBD1. The CDR3 extends over 15 amino acids. Germline trimming cut 6 bases from V and 8 bases from J; bases unmatched to any gene: 9. Germline CDR1 is MDHEN and CDR2 is SYDVKM. CDR3 sequence: CASSPGDRGLGTQYF. In DNA form, the CDR3 reads TGTGCCAGCAGCCCTGGGGACAGGGGGCTCGGTACGCAGTATTTT.

This sequence joins TRBV12-3 or TRBV12-4 and TRBJ1-2, with 7 bases aligning to TRBD1. Unmatched junction bases numbered 7, after V lost 8 bases and J lost 4 bases. The CDR3 is made up of 13 amino acids. The CDR3 loop reads CASGSRGIYGYTF. CDR3 DNA: TGTGCCAGCGGATCCAGGGGGATCTATGGCTACACCTTC.

The V and J genes are TRBV7-7 and TRBJ2-1; unclear D gene. V shed 3 bases and J shed 0 bases, with 15 bases lying between them. Germline CDR1 reads SSHAT; CDR2 reads FNYEAQ (reference sequence). CDR3 length equals 17 residues. The CDR3 bases are TGTGCCAGCAGCTTGGAGCCACCGGTAAGCTCCTACAATGAGCAGTTCTTC. Its protein is CASSLEPPVSSYNEQFF.

The table lists this clone with a count of one. The chain has TRBV18 and TRBJ2-1; the D gene is possibly TRBD2 (5 bases). Germline CDR1 KGHSH, CDR2 LQKENI. The ends were cut back, 2 bases at V and 4 bases at J, with 6 bases in the middle. The CDR3 sequence is 13 residues long. CDR3 in amino acids: CASSPLAYNEQFF. CDR3 nucleotides: TGTGCCAGCTCACCATTAGCGTACAATGAGCAGTTCTTC.

This chain joins TRBV6-5 and TRBJ1-2, with 8 bases fitting TRBD1. The V gene's germline CDR1 is MNHEY and CDR2 SVGAGI. The CDR3 covers 15 residues. V lost 5 bases to trimming and J lost 7 bases; unmatched junction nucleotides: 12. CDR3 DNA: TGTGCCAGCAGTCGCCAATCCGGGACAGGACGTGGCTACACCTTC. Protein: CASSRQSGTGRGYTF.

The CDR3: CASSRTGGNIQYF. The CDR3 bases are TGTGCCAGCAGTCGGACAGGGGGCAACATTCAGTACTTC. The genes are TRBV2 and TRBJ2-4; 11 nucleotides agree with TRBD1. CDR1 and CDR2 from the germline V gene are SNHLY and FYNNEI. The CDR3 covers 13 residues. After removal of 5 bases from V and 7 bases from J, the junction contained 1 base not matched to a gene.

The chain joins TRBV6-5 to TRBJ1-2, with D unclear. The CDR3 loop spans 14 amino acids. Per the germline V gene, CDR1 is MNHEY and CDR2 is SVGAGI. V was pared by 7 bases and J by 4 bases, with 16 bases between. CDR3 DNA: TGTGCCAGCATTCCCCAAGGCTCGGGCTATGGCTACACCTTC. Translation: CASIPQGSGYGYTF.

The V call is TRBV18, the J call TRBJ1-2; TRBD1 is a possible D gene (5 bases). The CDR3 has 12 amino acids. The V gene lost 7 bases and the J gene lost 8 bases, with 14 bases spanning the gap. Germline V CDR1 and CDR2: KGHSH, LQKENI. The CDR3 sequence is CASWGELDGYTF. DNA of the CDR3: TGTGCCAGCTGGGGGGAGTTGGACGGCTACACCTTC.